These 21 T cell receptor beta chains originate from one sample sequenced in a study of T-cell reconstitution after alpha-beta-depleted transplantation in children. Unique molecular identifiers were incorporated into the prepared TCRbeta library. TCRdb reanalysed the PCR reads using MiXCR and keeps one entry per CDR3 protein. The sample lists about 400,000 distinct CDR3 sequences; approximately 20% were seen once. The source material was PBMCs from the stem cell graft donor, sampled from the stem cell graft. The receptors here all came from a human donor who donated a stem cell graft to a child with acute myeloid leukemia.

This clonotype was seen repeatedly, ten times or more. J is TRBJ2-1 and V is TRBV14; 7 nucleotides match TRBD1. J was trimmed by 4 bases and V by 0 bases; bases with no gene match: 12. The CDR3 length is 18 residues. Per the germline V gene, CDR1 is SGHDN and CDR2 is FVKESK. The CDR3: CASSQEIQPGQLYNEQFF. The CDR3 nucleotides are TGTGCCAGCAGCCAAGAAATTCAACCGGGACAGCTATACAATGAGCAGTTCTTC.

The chain carries TRBV12-3 or TRBV12-4 and TRBJ1-5; D uncertain. The CDR3 totals 14 residues. V was cut by 2 bases and J by 4 bases, with 9 bases left in between. The CDR3 region has the DNA TGTGCCAGCAGTTTAATGGCAGCTAATCAGCCCCAGCATTTT. This codes for CASSLMAANQPQHF.

The chain recombines TRBV4-2 with TRBJ1-2; possible D gene TRBD1, 6 bases. Germline V gene lookup returns CDR1 LGHNA and CDR2 YNFKEQ. The CDR3 runs to 16 residues. Trimming removed 4 bases at V and 4 bases at J, with 19 bases between. The CDR3 DNA is TGTGCCAGCAGCCCTGAGGGGGGGGATTTGACCTATGGCTACACCTTC. Its protein is CASSPEGGDLTYGYTF.

This clonotype has a count of ten or more. This chain connects TRBV10-3 to TRBJ1-1; weak D call: TRBD1 (5 bases). From germline, CDR1 is ENHRY and CDR2 SYGVKD. The CDR3 length is 12 residues. Trimming took 9 bases from V and 1 from J, leaving 9 bases between them. The CDR3 spells CAIGHKNTEAFF. CDR3 nucleotides: TGTGCCATAGGACACAAGAACACTGAAGCTTTCTTT.

This rearrangement joins TRBV18 to TRBJ2-1; 11 bases are a match to TRBD2. Germline assignment: CDR1 KGHSH and CDR2 LQKENI. The ends lost 3 bases at V and 8 bases at J; junction bases unmatched: 12. The CDR3 consists of 17 residues. The chain's CDR3 is CASSPTTLAGGFHEQFF. The CDR3 coding sequence is TGTGCCAGCTCACCCACGACCTTAGCGGGAGGGTTCCATGAGCAGTTCTTC.

In this sample, this clonotype turned up many times. The chain uses TRBV20-1 and TRBJ1-1, with unresolved D. This CDR3 has 12 amino acids. Trimming took off 4 bases at V and 3 bases at J, with 9 bases between the two ends. Germline V CDR1 and CDR2: DFQATT, SNEGSKA (reference sequence). The CDR3 loop is CSATGGYTEAFF. CDR3 in DNA: TGCAGTGCTACAGGAGGGTACACTGAAGCTTTCTTT.

This chain links TRBV4-1 with TRBJ2-1; D is perhaps TRBD2 (6 bases). This CDR3 spans 12 amino acids. With 4 bases removed from V and 6 bases from J, the gap between germline ends came to 7 bases. Germline lookup yields CDR1 MGHRA and CDR2 YSYEKL. CDR3 nucleotide sequence: TGCGCCAGCAGCCGGGACTTCAATGAGCAGTTCTTC. Amino acids: CASSRDFNEQFF.

V and J are TRBV20-1 and TRBJ2-5; 16 bases align to TRBD2. V lost 6 bases, J lost 3 bases, and 4 bases stayed unmatched. The CDR3 contains 15 residues. The germline V gene encodes CDR1 DFQATT and CDR2 SNEGSKA (reference sequence). CDR3 DNA sequence: TGCAGTGCGGGGACTAGCGGGAGGGTAGAAGAGACCCAGTACTTC. As protein: CSAGTSGRVEETQYF.

The V and J genes are TRBV7-6 and TRBJ2-1; D is undetermined. Germline V gene data show CDR1 as SGHVS and CDR2 as FNYEAQ. The CDR3 is 13 residues long. V shed 5 bases and J shed 8 bases, with 13 bases lying between them. The CDR3 sequence: CASSARLDDEQFF. The CDR3 nucleotides read TGTGCCAGCAGCGCCAGGCTGGACGATGAGCAGTTCTTC.

This clonotype came up a few times. V and J are TRBV20-1 and TRBJ2-1, with 13 positions matching TRBD2. The V gene's germline CDR1 is DFQATT and CDR2 SNEGSKA (reference sequence). After removal of 0 bases from V and 8 bases from J, the junction contained 10 bases not matched to a gene. The CDR3 has 17 residues. CDR3 amino acids: CSARDRDGLAGVYEQFF. The DNA for the CDR3 is TGCAGTGCTAGAGATCGCGATGGACTAGCGGGAGTCTATGAGCAGTTCTTC.

On this clonotype itself: A much larger clone is a single base away; this may be a read error. The rearrangement links TRBV20-1 to TRBJ2-1, with unresolved D. Germline assignment: CDR1 DFQATT and CDR2 SNEGSKA (reference sequence). Between the trimmed V and J ends, which lost 4 bases and 12 bases, there was a span of 22 bases. The CDR3 extends over 14 amino acids. Here the CDR3 reads CSAILTLPPYGQFF. For the CDR3, the DNA is TGCAGTGCTATACTGACTCTTCCCCCCTATGGGCAGTTCTTC.

V is TRBV12-3 or TRBV12-4 and J is TRBJ1-4; 7 positions match TRBD1. The V gene end was trimmed by 7 bases and the J gene end by 8 bases; junction bases not matched to a gene: 10. The CDR3 is 14 amino acids. In DNA, the CDR3 is TGTGCCAGCACCTGGGGGACAGAGGACGAAAAACTGTTTTTT. It translates to CASTWGTEDEKLFF.

This chain joins TRBV29-1 and TRBJ2-1; 7 nucleotides line up with TRBD2. Germline CDR1 is SQVTM and CDR2 is ANQGSEA. CDR3 length: 13 residues. V shed 7 bases, J shed 5 bases, and the junction held 8 bases outside the gene matches. The CDR3 region has the DNA TGCAGCGGACGCCGGACTAGGGACAATGAGCAGTTCTTC. Its protein product is CSGRRTRDNEQFF.

This clonotype has only a few counts. This rearrangement joins TRBV5-1 to TRBJ2-7; TRBD1 aligns across 7 bases. V shed 0 bases and J 4 bases; nucleotides not matched to a gene: 4. Germline values: CDR1 SGHRS, CDR2 YFSETQ. The CDR3 spans 14 residues. CDR3 loop: CASSLDNRGYEQYF. The CDR3 coding sequence is TGCGCCAGCAGCTTGGATAACAGGGGTTACGAGCAGTACTTC.

There are many counts of this clonotype. This chain connects TRBV29-1 to TRBJ2-7; TRBD1 matches at 10 bases. In germline, CDR1 is SQVTM, CDR2 ANQGSEA. V lost 5 bases, J lost 5 bases, and 9 bases stayed unmatched. The CDR3 runs 14 residues. The CDR3 sequence: CSVRQGAIRNEQYF. The CDR3 coding sequence is TGCAGCGTTCGACAGGGGGCGATCCGGAACGAGCAGTACTTC.

This clonotype was seen repeatedly, ten times or more. V usage is TRBV20-1 and J usage is TRBJ2-3, with no clear D. There are 12 residues in the CDR3. CDR1 is DFQATT and CDR2 is SNEGSKA in the germline V gene (reference sequence). The V gene lost 3 bases and the J gene lost 1 base, with 5 bases spanning the gap. The CDR3 DNA is TGCAGTGCTAGTGGGGGCACAGATACGCAGTATTTT. Amino acid sequence: CSASGGTDTQYF.

This chain connects TRBV2 to TRBJ2-1; D uncertain. With 8 bases removed from V and 0 bases from J, the gap between germline ends came to 8 bases. CDR3 size: 13 residues. Germline values: CDR1 SNHLY, CDR2 FYNNEI. The CDR3 sequence: CASEEISYNEQFF. CDR3 DNA: TGTGCCAGCGAAGAAATCTCCTACAATGAGCAGTTCTTC.

The gene calls are TRBV2 and TRBJ2-3, with D perhaps TRBD2 (6 bases). The CDR3 is 15 amino acids. Trimming pared 7 bases from V and 0 bases from J, leaving 14 bases between. From germline, CDR1 is SNHLY and CDR2 FYNNEI. The CDR3: CASKWGGISTDTQYF. Here the CDR3 DNA reads TGTGCCAGCAAATGGGGCGGGATAAGCACAGATACGCAGTATTTT.

The chain recombines TRBV11-2 with TRBJ2-3; D may be TRBD1 or TRBD2 (5 bases each). V lost 5 bases and J 0 bases, leaving 24 bases between the germline ends. There are 19 residues in the CDR3. From germline, CDR1 is SGHAT and CDR2 FQNNGV. CDR3 coding DNA: TGTGCCAGCAGCCCAGGGATTAGGGCCGTAGCGCACAGCACAGATACGCAGTATTTT. This translates into CASSPGIRAVAHSTDTQYF.

The chain recombines TRBV18 with TRBJ2-3; weak D call: TRBD1 (6 bases). CDR1 and CDR2 from the germline V gene are KGHSH and LQKENI. The ends were cut back, 2 bases at V and 2 bases at J, with 11 bases in the middle. The CDR3 length is 15 residues. The CDR3 nucleotides are TGTGCCAGCTCACCAGGGGGCCAATACACAGATACGCAGTATTTT. Translation: CASSPGGQYTDTQYF.

This clonotype turned up a few times. V gene TRBV4-3 combines with J gene TRBJ2-1; the D call may be TRBD1 or TRBD2 (6 bases each). V was cut by 4 bases and J by 6 bases, with 22 bases left in between. The CDR3 has 17 residues. Germline V lookup: CDR1 LGHNA, CDR2 YSLEER. This CDR3 is CASSRGYRDKGGNEQFF. DNA for the CDR3: TGCGCCAGCAGCCGTGGGTATCGGGACAAGGGAGGCAATGAGCAGTTCTTC.